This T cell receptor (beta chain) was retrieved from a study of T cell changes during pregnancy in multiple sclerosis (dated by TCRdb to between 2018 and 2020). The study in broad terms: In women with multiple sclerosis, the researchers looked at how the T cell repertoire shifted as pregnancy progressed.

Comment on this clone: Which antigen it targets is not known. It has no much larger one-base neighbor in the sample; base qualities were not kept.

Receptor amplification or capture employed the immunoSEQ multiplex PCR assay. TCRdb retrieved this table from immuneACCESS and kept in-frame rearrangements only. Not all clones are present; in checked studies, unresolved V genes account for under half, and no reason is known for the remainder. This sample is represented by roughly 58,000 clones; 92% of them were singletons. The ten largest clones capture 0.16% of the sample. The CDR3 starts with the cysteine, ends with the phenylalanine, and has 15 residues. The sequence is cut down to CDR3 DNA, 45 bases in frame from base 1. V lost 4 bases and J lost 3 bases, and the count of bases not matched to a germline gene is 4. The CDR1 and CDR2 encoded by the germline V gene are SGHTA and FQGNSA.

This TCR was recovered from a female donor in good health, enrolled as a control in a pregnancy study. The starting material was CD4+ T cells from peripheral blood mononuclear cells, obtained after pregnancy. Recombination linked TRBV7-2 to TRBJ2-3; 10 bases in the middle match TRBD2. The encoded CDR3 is CASSSLAGVTDTQYF. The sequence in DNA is TGTGCCAGCAGCTCCCTAGCGGGGGTTACAGATACGCAGTATTTT.